These 7 T cell receptor beta chains were all obtained from the same sample, sequenced in a study of T cell responses to AZD1222 COVID-19 vaccine. Sequencing was performed with immunoSEQ multiplex PCR; in TCRdb, only in-frame clones are kept and a portion is missing. The sample has 99,000 or so clones, over 70% seen once. Source: peripheral blood, taken on day 0 of AZD1222 vaccination. The receptors shown here come from an adult in good health.

The chain links TRBV4-2 to TRBJ2-7, with 7 bases lining up with TRBD1. The V segment lost 1 base and the J segment 0 bases; nucleotides outside the gene matches: 3. Germline-derived CDR1 and CDR2 are LGHNA and YNFKEQ. The CDR3 totals 15 residues. CDR3 nucleotides: TGTGCCAGCAGCCAAGCCCGGGACAGCTCCTACGAGCAGTACTTC. Translating it yields CASSQARDSSYEQYF.

The chain employs TRBV6-5 and TRBJ1-4; D is possibly TRBD1 (5 bases). Germline CDR1 MNHEY, CDR2 SVGAGI. This CDR3 spans 13 amino acids. Deletions cut 9 bases from V and 4 bases from J, with 12 bases between. CDR3 nucleotides: TGTGCCAGTTCCGACAGCAATAATGAAAAACTGTTTTTT. This translates into CASSDSNNEKLFF.

The chain links TRBV24-1 to TRBJ1-5; possibly TRBD1 for D (5 bases). CDR3 length: 14 residues. Germline assignment: CDR1 KGHDR and CDR2 SFDVKD. The V end lost 2 bases, the J end lost 9 bases, and 13 bases lay between the germline ends. The CDR3 reads CATSDSRGGGPQHF. The CDR3 nucleotides are TGTGCCACCAGTGATTCGAGGGGTGGAGGGCCCCAGCATTTT.

V is TRBV5-1 and J is TRBJ2-3; tentative D call: TRBD1 (5 bases). CDR3 length: 15 residues. Germline V lookup: CDR1 SGHRS, CDR2 YFSETQ. The V and J ends lost 6 bases and 2 bases respectively, with 16 bases between them. CDR3 loop: CASKKGQGSTDTQYF. In nucleotides, the CDR3 is TGCGCCAGCAAAAAGGGGCAGGGTTCCACAGATACGCAGTATTTT.

The V and J genes are TRBV9 and TRBJ2-1; 8 bases are shared with TRBD2. The CDR3 loop spans 18 amino acids. Germline V CDR1 and CDR2: SGDLS, YYNGEE. Trimming took 5 bases from V and 0 from J; bases not matched to a gene: 13. CDR3 nucleotide sequence: TGTGCCAGCAGTTTGAGGGTAGCGGGAATAAGCTCCTACAATGAGCAGTTCTTC. Translation gives CASSLRVAGISSYNEQFF. Supplemented by reference TRBV9 and TRBJ2-1, the full variable domain reads DSGVTQTPKHLITATGQRVTLRCSPRSGDLSVYWYQQSLDQGLQFLIQYYNGEERAKGNILERFSAQQFPDLHSELNLSSLELGDSALYFCASSLRVAGISSYNEQFFGPGTRLTVL.

The chain couples TRBV27 to TRBJ1-5; possible D gene TRBD1, 6 bases. From germline, CDR1 is MNHEY and CDR2 SMNVEV (reference sequence). The CDR3 covers 15 residues. Trimming pared 6 bases from V and 6 bases from J, leaving 18 bases between. The CDR3 sequence is CASSSQGRGGQPQHF. The CDR3 DNA follows: TGTGCCAGCAGCTCACAGGGTAGGGGAGGTCAGCCCCAGCATTTT.

The rearrangement links TRBV27 to TRBJ1-1; D not certain. V was cut by 1 base and J by 4 bases, with 7 bases left in between. Germline lookup yields CDR1 MNHEY and CDR2 SMNVEV (reference sequence). The length of the CDR3 is 13 residues. This CDR3 is CASSLFRGTEAFF. Here the CDR3 DNA reads TGTGCCAGCAGTTTATTTCGGGGCACTGAAGCTTTCTTT.